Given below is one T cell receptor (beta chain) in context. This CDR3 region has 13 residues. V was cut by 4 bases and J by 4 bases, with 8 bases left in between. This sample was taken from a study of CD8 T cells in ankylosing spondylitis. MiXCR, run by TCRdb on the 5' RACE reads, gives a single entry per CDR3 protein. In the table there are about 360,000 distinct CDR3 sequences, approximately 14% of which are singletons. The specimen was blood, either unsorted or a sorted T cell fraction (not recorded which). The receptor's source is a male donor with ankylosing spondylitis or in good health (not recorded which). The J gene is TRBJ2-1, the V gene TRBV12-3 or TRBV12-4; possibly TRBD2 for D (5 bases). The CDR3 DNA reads TGTGCCAGCAGTTGGAGCGGTTACAATGAGCAGTTCTTC. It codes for CASSWSGYNEQFF.